This T cell receptor beta chain was retrieved from a study of cytomegalovirus exposure and HLA in healthy donors. Regarding the study as a whole: Subsequent analysis found a tendency for first-cohort TCR clusters to co-occur within the 90 to 150 validation repertoires.

A note on this clone: Its target is not known.

Here immunoSEQ multiplex PCR was the method, and the copy in TCRdb shows in-frame clones only, minus some. This sample has about 330,000 clones, with roughly 87% found just once. Trimming removed 1 base at V and 4 bases at J, with 5 bases between. The germline gives CDR1 SGHTA, CDR2 FQGNSA. CDR3 length equals 13 residues. The sample taken for sequencing was PBMCs. The TCR sequence derives from a woman aged 25 to 39 in good health and CMV-seropositive. The chain employs TRBV7-2 and TRBJ1-3; D is unclear. CDR3 DNA sequence: TGTGCCAGCAGCTTAGGTACCGGAAACACCATATATTTT. This encodes CASSLGTGNTIYF.